This TCR beta chain was retrieved from a study of T cell responses to AZD1222 COVID-19 vaccine. The assay was immunoSEQ multiplex PCR, and TCRdb's table has in-frame clones only and misses some. In the table there are 150,000 to 250,000 clones, under 95% of which are singletons. Germline-derived CDR1 and CDR2 are SGHTA and FQGNSA. V shed 1 base and J shed 10 bases, with 10 bases lying between them. This CDR3 is built from 12 residues. V and J are TRBV7-2 and TRBJ1-1; D gene unclear. The source is an adult who received the AZD1222 COVID-19 vaccine. Material: peripheral blood, obtained 28 days after the second AZD1222 dose. The CDR3: CASSLGRRAAFF. The CDR3 DNA is TGTGCCAGCAGCTTAGGAAGGAGAGCAGCTTTCTTT.